Below, 23 T cell receptor beta chains from the same sample are listed, as sequenced in a study of blood T cells in healthy people across ages. Through a sample-barcoded 5' primer and a J-beta primer mix, a second PCR was run for about 6 to 11 cycles. TCRdb reprocessed the 5' RACE reads with MiXCR, giving one entry per CDR3 protein. The data contain about a million distinct CDR3 sequences, 35% to 45% of them singletons. The source material was blood. These receptors all stem from a man aged 18 to 30 in good health.

On this clonotype: Germline is not matched at one junction end, which may reflect a read error. As DNA, the CDR3 is TGTGCCATCCGTGAGGTGCAGAGCACAGATACGCAGTATTTT. Translating gives CAIREVQSTDTQYF. The chain joins TRBV10-3 to TRBJ2-3; D not resolved. The CDR3 consists of 14 residues. Germline loops: CDR1 ENHRY, CDR2 SYGVKD.

This clonotype has only a few counts. The rearrangement joins TRBV6-5 to TRBJ2-5, with 9 bases matching TRBD2. Germline CDR1 MNHEY, CDR2 SVGAGI. This CDR3 contains 16 residues. V dropped 7 bases and J dropped 3; count of bases not matched to a gene: 12. In DNA form, the CDR3 reads TGTGCCAGCACCCTCCGGAGCGGGGGGTATAAAGAGACCCAGTACTTC. Translation gives CASTLRSGGYKETQYF.

The rearrangement links TRBV2 to TRBJ1-1; no definite D call. Germline V gives CDR1 SNHLY, CDR2 FYNNEI. This CDR3 has 13 residues. CDR3 sequence (DNA): TGTGCGCCTGTCCTCCCGGAGGGTTCTGAAGCTTTCTTT. This encodes CAPVLPEGSEAFF.

This rearrangement joins TRBV6-6 to TRBJ2-4; D unclear. Trimming removed 4 bases at V and 13 bases at J, with 17 bases between. Germline loops: CDR1 MNHNY, CDR2 SVGAGI (reference sequence). The CDR3 has 13 amino acids. The CDR3 nucleotides read TGTGCCAGCAGTTTTGCGGCAGACAATGAGCAGTACTTC. Translating gives CASSFAADNEQYF.

V usage is TRBV4-3 and J usage is TRBJ1-4, with D possibly TRBD1 on 5 matching bases. The CDR3 is 14 residues long. The ends were cut back, 2 bases at V and 8 bases at J, with 12 bases in the middle. The germline CDR1 and CDR2 sequences are LGHNA and YSLEER. The CDR3 bases are TGCGCCAGCAGCCAAACGGGGCGCGGGGAAAAACTGTTTTTT. Translating gives CASSQTGRGEKLFF.

This clonotype was counted only a few times. V gene TRBV5-1 combines with J gene TRBJ1-1; D unclear. Germline V CDR1 and CDR2: SGHRS, YFSETQ. This CDR3 is 11 amino acids long. The V and J ends lost 3 bases and 7 bases respectively, with 7 bases between them. The CDR3 reads CASSYSGEAFF. The CDR3 DNA is TGCGCCAGCAGCTACAGTGGTGAAGCTTTCTTT.

This clonotype came up many times. V and J are TRBV14 and TRBJ1-2; tentatively, D is TRBD1 (6 bases). The V gene's germline CDR1 is SGHDN and CDR2 FVKESK. Trimming cost V 8 bases and J 3 bases, with 16 bases left between them. This CDR3 contains 14 residues. CDR3 DNA: TGTGCCAGCGCCCCAAATACAGGGCACTATGGCTACACCTTC. Amino acids: CASAPNTGHYGYTF.

This clonotype was seen a few times. The rearrangement links TRBV7-2 to TRBJ1-1; 8 bases align to TRBD1. Unmatched junction bases numbered 14, after V lost 4 bases and J lost 7 bases. The CDR3 is made up of 16 amino acids. Germline V gene sequence: CDR1 SGHTA, CDR2 FQGNSA. DNA for the CDR3: TGTGCCAGCAGCTCCGGTAGGACAGGGCAAACGGATGAAGCTTTCTTT. It encodes CASSSGRTGQTDEAFF.

This clonotype was seen a few times. The V gene is TRBV6-4, the J gene TRBJ2-3; 9 bases match TRBD2. With 3 bases clipped from V and 1 base from J, the junction kept 2 bases outside the gene matches. Germline CDR1 is MRHNA and CDR2 is SNTAGT. This CDR3 has 15 residues. Here the CDR3 reads CASSESSGGTDTQYF. The CDR3, as DNA: TGTGCCAGCAGTGAATCTAGCGGGGGCACAGATACGCAGTATTTT.

The rearrangement uses TRBV20-1 and TRBJ1-1; D not resolved. The CDR3 covers 15 residues. Between the trimmed V and J ends, which lost 0 bases and 1 base, there was a span of 12 bases. CDR1 and CDR2 (germline): DFQATT, SNEGSKA (reference sequence). This CDR3 reads CSAREVKGENTEAFF. The CDR3 DNA is TGCAGTGCTAGAGAGGTAAAGGGCGAGAACACTGAAGCTTTCTTT.

The chain combines TRBV9 with TRBJ1-4; D remains ambiguous. Per germline, CDR1 SGDLS and CDR2 YYNGEE. The CDR3 has 14 residues. The germline V and J ends were trimmed by 2 bases and 5 bases, with 10 bases remaining between them. The CDR3, as DNA: TGTGCCAGCAGCGTGGCAGGACGGAATGAAAAACTGTTTTTT. Its translation is CASSVAGRNEKLFF.

This sequence joins TRBV20-1 and TRBJ1-5, with D perhaps TRBD1 (5 bases). From germline, CDR1 is DFQATT and CDR2 SNEGSKA (reference sequence). Trimming took off 0 bases at V and 1 base at J, with 10 bases between the two ends. The CDR3 runs to 15 residues. CDR3 sequence reads: CSARDMGPSNQPQHF. The DNA of the CDR3 is TGCAGTGCTAGAGATATGGGACCGAGCAATCAGCCCCAGCATTTT.

The V and J genes are TRBV7-2 and TRBJ2-1; D possibly corresponds to TRBD2 (5 bases). CDR3 size: 15 residues. With 5 bases removed from V and 4 bases from J, the gap between germline ends came to 15 bases. Germline CDR1 and CDR2: SGHTA and FQGNSA. The CDR3 spells CASSQAAAQYNEQFF. The CDR3 nucleotides read TGTGCCAGCAGCCAAGCGGCGGCCCAATACAATGAGCAGTTCTTC.

CDR3 residues: CAGMMGRGYNEQFF. CDR3 nucleotide sequence: TGTGCCGGCATGATGGGGAGAGGCTACAATGAGCAGTTCTTC. The chain couples TRBV6-5 to TRBJ2-1, with a possible D match to TRBD2 (5 bases). Looked up from germline, CDR1 is MNHEY and CDR2 is SVGAGI. This CDR3 spans 14 amino acids. Trimming took off 11 bases at V and 3 bases at J, with 17 bases between the two ends.

There are many counts of this clonotype. The CDR3 DNA is TGTGCCAGCAGTTTTACAGACCGGAACACTGAAGCTTTCTTT. Protein sequence: CASSFTDRNTEAFF. V is TRBV12-3 or TRBV12-4 and J is TRBJ1-1; D is unclear. The germline V and J ends were trimmed by 3 bases and 1 base, with 9 bases remaining between them. The CDR3 is 14 residues long.

The rearrangement uses TRBV12-3 or TRBV12-4 and TRBJ2-1, with D maybe TRBD1 (5 bases). The CDR3 covers 16 residues. V lost 6 bases, J lost 0 bases, and 15 bases lay in between. CDR3 bases: TGTGCCAGCAGAGCGTGGGGCTCGAGCTCCTACAATGAGCAGTTCTTC. Its translation: CASRAWGSSSYNEQFF.

This chain joins TRBV20-1 and TRBJ2-4, with 7 bases that match TRBD1. The CDR3 runs 17 residues. Trimming removed 0 bases from V and 3 bases from J; junction bases left unmatched: 11. The germline gives CDR1 DFQATT, CDR2 SNEGSKA (reference sequence). The CDR3 bases are TGCAGTGCTAGAGATAGGCCCTCGGGACAGCACAAAAACATTCAGTACTTC. Translating gives CSARDRPSGQHKNIQYF.

The table lists this clonotype with a few counts. The genes are TRBV4-1 and TRBJ1-1; D may be TRBD1 (6 bases). This CDR3 is 11 amino acids long. Germline CDR1 and CDR2: MGHRA and YSYEKL. Between the trimmed V and J ends, which lost 4 bases and 7 bases, there was a span of 7 bases. Here the CDR3 reads CASSRGHEAFF. As DNA, the CDR3 is TGCGCCAGCAGCCGGGGACATGAAGCTTTCTTT.

The gene calls are TRBV6-5 and TRBJ1-2, with a tentative D call TRBD1 (5 bases). Germline V gene data show CDR1 as MNHEY and CDR2 as SVGAGI. This CDR3 spans 13 amino acids. V shed 5 bases and J shed 7 bases, with 14 bases lying between them. CDR3 DNA sequence: TGTGCCAGCAGTAAACTGAGGGGAACTGGCTACACCTTC. Its protein product is CASSKLRGTGYTF.

The chain employs TRBV25-1 and TRBJ1-6; possible D gene TRBD1, 5 bases. The germline gives CDR1 MGHDK, CDR2 SYGVNS. This CDR3 is 15 amino acids long. Deletions cut 3 bases from V and 10 bases from J, with 16 bases between. The CDR3 DNA reads TGTGCCAGCAGTGATACCCGACAGTTGAGATCACCCCTCCACTTT. Residues: CASSDTRQLRSPLHF.

This chain links TRBV15 with TRBJ1-1; D gene uncertain. Trimming shortened V by 3 bases and J by 5 bases, and 7 bases separated the two germline ends. The CDR3 has 12 residues. Germline values: CDR1 LNHNV, CDR2 YYDKDF (reference sequence). CDR3 sequence reads: CATSRSKTEAFF. DNA of the CDR3: TGTGCCACCAGCAGGTCAAAAACTGAAGCTTTCTTT.

CDR3 sequence reads: CASSQSGHLYGYTF. In DNA, the CDR3 is TGTGCCAGCAGCCAATCGGGCCACTTGTATGGCTACACCTTC. The chain couples TRBV16 to TRBJ1-2; the D is unclear. V lost 0 bases to trimming and J lost 5 bases, with 10 bases between them. This CDR3 has 14 amino acids. The V gene's germline CDR1 is KGHSY and CDR2 FQNENV.

This clonotype was seen a few times. V usage is TRBV2 and J usage is TRBJ2-3; D unresolved. Germline-derived CDR1 and CDR2 are SNHLY and FYNNEI. The V gene lost 4 bases and the J gene lost 4 bases, with 15 bases spanning the gap. The CDR3 contains 15 residues. The CDR3 loop is CASSGGRVNSDTQYF. In nucleotides, the CDR3 is TGTGCCAGCAGTGGCGGACGAGTAAATTCAGATACGCAGTATTTT.